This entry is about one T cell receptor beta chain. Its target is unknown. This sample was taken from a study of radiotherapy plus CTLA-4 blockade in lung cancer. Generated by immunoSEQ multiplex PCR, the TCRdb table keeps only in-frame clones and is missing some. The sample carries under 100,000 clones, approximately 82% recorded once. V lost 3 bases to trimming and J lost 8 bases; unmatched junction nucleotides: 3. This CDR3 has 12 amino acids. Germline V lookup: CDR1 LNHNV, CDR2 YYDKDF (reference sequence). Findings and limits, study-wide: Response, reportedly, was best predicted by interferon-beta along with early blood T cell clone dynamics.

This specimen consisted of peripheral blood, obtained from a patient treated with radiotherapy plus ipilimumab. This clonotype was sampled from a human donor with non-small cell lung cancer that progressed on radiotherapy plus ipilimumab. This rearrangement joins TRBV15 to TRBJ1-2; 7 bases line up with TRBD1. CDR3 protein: CATSRTGYGYTF. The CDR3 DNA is TGTGCCACCAGCAGGACAGGGTACGGCTACACCTTC.